This TCR beta chain was identified during a study of blood T cell repertoires in COVID-19. Across the study: PBMCs, B-cell-depleted T cells, or T cells were the source of the cDNA or gDNA that made up the material.

In the study's own analysis: Estimates of nucleated cell counts were drawn from the amplification of reference gene primers. Assay: immunoSEQ multiplex PCR; the TCRdb copy retains only in-frame clones and omits some. V and J calls and clone size are those listed in that table; D and trimming were worked out from the DNA. The profile shows a few hundred thousand clones, about nine tenths of them singletons. The CDR3 length is 13 residues. V was shortened by 5 bases and J by 7 bases, with 12 bases between the two germline ends. Germline CDR1 reads SGHTA; CDR2 reads FQGNSA. Sequencing was performed on peripheral blood. The source is a man aged 35 to 55 who had recovered from COVID-19. The genes are TRBV7-2 and TRBJ1-5; D may be TRBD1 (6 bases). Written as DNA, the CDR3 is TGTGCCAGCAGCGGGGACAAAAGCCAGCCCCAGCATTTT. Protein: CASSGDKSQPQHF.